A single sample gave rise to the 23 T cell receptor beta chains below, sequenced in a study of T cell changes during pregnancy in multiple sclerosis. Measured with immunoSEQ multiplex PCR; TCRdb has only the in-frame clones, and not every one. The data show over 100,000 clones, 90% to 95% seen once. The material was peripheral blood, obtained in the third trimester of pregnancy. All receptors derive from a female donor with multiple sclerosis, enrolled in a pregnancy study.

V and J are TRBV5-6 and TRBJ2-1; TRBD1 might be the D (5 bases). The V gene's germline CDR1 is SGHDT and CDR2 YYEEEE. The V gene lost 3 bases and the J gene lost 1 base, with 14 bases spanning the gap. The CDR3 consists of 16 residues. Written as DNA, the CDR3 is TGTGCCAGCAGCTACTTAGGGGCCGGTTCCTACAATGAGCAGTTCTTC. Translation gives CASSYLGAGSYNEQFF.

This clone was seen a few times. This rearrangement joins TRBV27 to TRBJ1-1, with D maybe TRBD1 (6 bases). Trimming removed 2 bases at V and 2 bases at J, with 12 bases between. This CDR3 contains 15 residues. CDR1 and CDR2 (germline): MNHEY, SMNVEV (reference sequence). CDR3 DNA sequence: TGTGCCAGCAGTTTAGCCCCGGACAGAAACACTGAAGCTTTCTTT. Translating it yields CASSLAPDRNTEAFF.

This clone was observed a single time. V is TRBV5-1 and J is TRBJ2-1, with 7 bases fitting TRBD2. After removal of 0 bases from V and 2 bases from J, the junction contained 5 bases not matched to a gene. Germline CDR1 and CDR2: SGHRS and YFSETQ. The CDR3 totals 16 residues. CDR3 sequence: CASSLVASGTYNEQFF. As DNA, the CDR3 is TGCGCCAGCAGCTTGGTGGCTAGCGGAACCTACAATGAGCAGTTCTTC.

This clone appeared once. The gene calls are TRBV4-2 and TRBJ2-5; 8 nucleotides align to TRBD2. The CDR3 contains 15 residues. Germline trimming cut 4 bases from V and 1 base from J; bases unmatched to any gene: 5. CDR1 LGHNA and CDR2 YNFKEQ come from the germline V gene. CDR3 DNA sequence: TGTGCCAGCAGCCGAATTACTAGCGGCCAAGAGACCCAGTACTTC. Translated: CASSRITSGQETQYF.

The V call is TRBV6-4, the J call TRBJ1-4; 7 bases are shared with TRBD1. This CDR3 is built from 15 residues. Germline V lookup: CDR1 MRHNA, CDR2 SNTAGT. The V gene end was trimmed by 2 bases and the J gene end by 5 bases; junction bases not matched to a gene: 5. The CDR3: CASSDTDRLNEKLFF. CDR3 DNA: TGTGCCAGCAGTGACACGGACAGGTTAAATGAAAAACTGTTTTTT.

V gene TRBV2 combines with J gene TRBJ2-5; D might be TRBD2 (6 bases). CDR1 and CDR2 (germline): SNHLY, FYNNEI. The CDR3 is 13 amino acids. Trimming stripped 9 bases from V and 3 bases from J, with 14 bases between. CDR3 in amino acids: CARGGGIKETQYF. CDR3 in DNA: TGTGCCAGAGGAGGAGGGATAAAAGAGACCCAGTACTTC.

The chain joins TRBV18 to TRBJ1-3; 7 bases fit TRBD1. V gave up 5 bases and J gave up 0 bases; unmatched junction bases: 7. The CDR3 length is 16 residues. The germline gives CDR1 KGHSH, CDR2 LQKENI. The CDR3 sequence is CASSLDRSNSGNTIYF. Here the CDR3 DNA reads TGTGCCAGCTCATTGGACAGGTCAAACTCTGGAAACACCATATATTTT.

This clone was recorded only once. V and J are TRBV5-6 and TRBJ1-4, with no clear D. Deletions cut 1 base from V and 3 bases from J, with 16 bases between. Germline values: CDR1 SGHDT, CDR2 YYEEEE. The CDR3 is 17 amino acids. This CDR3 reads CASSLFTGPGSNEKLFF. CDR3 bases: TGTGCCAGCAGCTTGTTTACGGGTCCCGGGTCTAATGAAAAACTGTTTTTT. Filled out from reference TRBV5-6 and TRBJ1-4, the complete variable domain reads DAGVTQSPTHLIKTRGQQVTLRCSPKSGHDTVSWYQQALGQGPQFIFQYYEEEERQRGNFPDRFSGHQFPNYSSELNVNALLLGDSALYLCASSLFTGPGSNEKLFFGSGTQLSVL.

J is TRBJ2-1 and V is TRBV5-4; 8 bases line up with TRBD2. V lost 4 bases, J lost 4 bases, and 4 bases stayed unmatched. Germline CDR1 reads SGHNT; CDR2 reads YYREEE (reference sequence). CDR3 length: 14 amino acids. CDR3 nucleotides: TGTGCCAGCAGCCATAAGCGGGGGTACAATGAGCAGTTCTTC. Its translation is CASSHKRGYNEQFF.

The gene calls are TRBV7-3 and TRBJ2-1; TRBD2 agrees at 9 bases. CDR1 is SGHTA, CDR2 FQGTGA, per germline. The CDR3 totals 14 residues. Losses at the gene ends were 5 bases for V and 6 bases for J; bases not matched to a gene: 5. CDR3 amino acids: CASSPRAGGNEQFF. In nucleotides, the CDR3 is TGTGCCAGCAGCCCCCGAGCGGGAGGCAATGAGCAGTTCTTC.

This chain joins TRBV7-3 and TRBJ2-3; 11 bases agree with TRBD2. The V gene's germline CDR1 is SGHTA and CDR2 FQGTGA. The V segment lost 5 bases and the J segment 4 bases; nucleotides outside the gene matches: 8. The CDR3 is 16 residues long. This CDR3 is CASSPVAGGGADTQYF. CDR3 sequence (DNA): TGTGCCAGCAGCCCTGTAGCGGGAGGGGGTGCAGATACGCAGTATTTT. Variable domain in full (rest from reference TRBV7-3 and TRBJ2-3): GAGVSQTPSNKVTEKGKYVELRCDPISGHTALYWYRQSLGQGPEFLIYFQGTGAADDSGLPNDRFFAVRPEGSVSTLKIQRTERGDSAVYLCASSPVAGGGADTQYFGPGTRLTVL.

The genes are TRBV30 and TRBJ1-1; D might be TRBD1 (6 bases). Trimming cost V 8 bases and J 5 bases, with 12 bases left between them. CDR1 and CDR2 from the germline V gene are GTSNPN and SVGIG (reference sequence). This CDR3 spans 11 amino acids. CDR3 in DNA: TGTGCCACTCACAGGGATACTGAAGCTTTCTTT. This sequence encodes CATHRDTEAFF.

V and J are TRBV5-1 and TRBJ2-1; 9 nucleotides agree with TRBD1. The length of the CDR3 is 15 residues. In germline, CDR1 is SGHRS, CDR2 YFSETQ. V shed 3 bases, J shed 9 bases, and the junction held 10 bases outside the gene matches. In nucleotides, the CDR3 is TGCGCCAGCAGCTCTTCGACAGGGGGAGAGGGTGAGCAGTTCTTC. Translating gives CASSSSTGGEGEQFF.

Worth noting for this clone: The same CDR3 can be traced to other DNA sequences in this sample. The J gene is TRBJ2-1, the V gene TRBV5-4; 12 bases line up with TRBD2. The V and J ends lost 5 bases and 3 bases, in that order; junction bases with no gene match: 3. Germline V gives CDR1 SGHNT, CDR2 YYREEE (reference sequence). There are 15 residues in the CDR3. DNA for the CDR3: TGTGCCAGCAGTCCGGGACTAGCGGGCTACAATGAGCAGTTCTTC. Its protein is CASSPGLAGYNEQFF.

The chain couples TRBV6-5 to TRBJ2-1; possibly TRBD1 for D (5 bases). V shed 2 bases and J shed 9 bases, with 11 bases lying between them. The CDR3 sequence is 13 residues long. Germline assignment: CDR1 MNHEY and CDR2 SVGAGI. CDR3 region: CASSYQGTGEQFF. Written as DNA, the CDR3 is TGTGCCAGCAGTTACCAGGGAACAGGTGAGCAGTTCTTC.

The rearrangement links TRBV19 to TRBJ1-1; 7 positions match TRBD1. The junction had 8 bases not matched to a gene; V was cut back by 6 bases and J by 7 bases. The CDR3 is 13 amino acids. Germline CDR1 and CDR2: LNHDA and SQIVND (reference sequence). Here the CDR3 reads CASSHDREGEAFF. The CDR3 coding sequence is TGTGCCAGTAGCCATGACAGGGAAGGTGAAGCTTTCTTT.

The CDR3 coding sequence is TGTGCCAGCAGTTTATACGGGATTAGCAATCAGCCCCAGCATTTT. Its protein product is CASSLYGISNQPQHF. The genes are TRBV27 and TRBJ1-5; D unresolved. The CDR3 contains 15 residues. Between the trimmed V and J ends, which lost 1 base and 0 bases, there was a span of 7 bases. Germline V gene lookup returns CDR1 MNHEY and CDR2 SMNVEV (reference sequence).

The genes are TRBV13 and TRBJ2-3, with 8 bases identical to TRBD1. The germline V gene encodes CDR1 PRHDT and CDR2 FYEKMQ (reference sequence). The trim removed 3 bases at V and 6 bases at J, leaving 8 bases unmatched. The CDR3 covers 15 residues. The CDR3 DNA sequence: TGTGCCAGCAGCTTCCGACAGGGGCTTAAGGATACGCAGTATTTT. Protein sequence: CASSFRQGLKDTQYF.

Written as DNA, the CDR3 is TGTGCCAGCAGCGCTCCCGGGACAGAAAGTAGCAATCAGCCCCAGCATTTT. Its translation: CASSAPGTESSNQPQHF. The rearrangement uses TRBV11-2 and TRBJ1-5, with 7 bases matching TRBD1. J gave up 0 bases and V 5 bases, and 10 bases lay outside the gene matches. Germline V gene sequence: CDR1 SGHAT, CDR2 FQNNGV. The CDR3 sequence is 17 residues long.

This chain uses TRBV5-1 with TRBJ2-5; TRBD2 agrees at 9 bases. The CDR3 sequence is 16 residues long. Germline V gene sequence: CDR1 SGHRS, CDR2 YFSETQ. V lost 0 bases to trimming and J lost 2 bases; unmatched junction nucleotides: 5. Here the CDR3 DNA reads TGCGCCAGCAGCTTGGGCGGTAGCGGGAGACAAGAGACCCAGTACTTC. It is translated as CASSLGGSGRQETQYF.

V usage is TRBV5-4 and J usage is TRBJ2-7; a possible D gene is TRBD1 (5 bases). The CDR3 covers 14 residues. Germline CDR1 SGHNT, CDR2 YYREEE (reference sequence). V lost 2 bases and J lost 6, with 15 bases in between. The CDR3 spells CASSFAGQRSEQYF. CDR3 nucleotide sequence: TGTGCCAGCAGCTTCGCAGGGCAAAGGAGCGAGCAGTACTTC.

The rearrangement joins TRBV19 to TRBJ2-7; 10 bases match TRBD1. Germline CDR1 reads LNHDA; CDR2 reads SQIVND (reference sequence). The CDR3 runs 14 residues. Losses at the gene ends were 5 bases for V and 4 bases for J; bases not matched to a gene: 5. The CDR3 nucleotides are TGTGCCAGTAGTTCCGGGGGACAGGGGTACGAGCAGTACTTC. Translation: CASSSGGQGYEQYF.

The chain couples TRBV19 to TRBJ2-7; TRBD1 matches at 9 bases. The junction had 13 bases not matched to a gene; V was cut back by 6 bases and J by 7 bases. Looked up from germline, CDR1 is LNHDA and CDR2 is SQIVND (reference sequence). The length of the CDR3 is 15 residues. CDR3 sequence reads: CASRGAGTGFKEQYF. The CDR3 bases are TGTGCCAGTAGGGGGGCCGGGACAGGGTTTAAGGAGCAGTACTTC.